The source of this T cell receptor (beta chain) is a study of blood T cell repertoires in COVID-19. About the research overall: Specimens from acute and convalescent COVID-19 originated in the United States, Italy and Spain. From T cells, B-cell-depleted T cells, or PBMCs came the material, which was cDNA or gDNA.

Between the trimmed V and J ends, which lost 6 bases and 1 base, there was a span of 10 bases. The CDR3 covers 14 residues. The germline V gene encodes CDR1 MDHEN and CDR2 SYDVKM. In the original processing: Nucleated cell counts were estimated from reference gene primer amplification. The table came from immunoSEQ multiplex PCR; TCRdb's copy has only in-frame clones and leaves some out. For V, J and clone size, that table is used; D and trimming come from the DNA. The sample yields fewer than 50,000 clones, approximately 70% seen once. V usage is TRBV28 and J usage is TRBJ1-5, with a tentative D call TRBD1 (5 bases). The sequenced sample was peripheral blood. This clonotype was sampled from a man at least 80 years old with acute or convalescent COVID-19. In nucleotides, the CDR3 is TGTGCCAGCAGCTACAGGCGCAGCAATCAGCCCCAGCATTTT. This encodes CASSYRRSNQPQHF. Full variable domain (rest looked up from reference TRBV28 and TRBJ1-5): DVKVTQSSRYLVKRTGEKVFLECVQDMDHENMFWYRQDPGLGLRLIYFSYDVKMKEKGDIPEGYSVSREKKERFSLILESASTNQTSMYLCASSYRRSNQPQHFGDGTRLSIL.